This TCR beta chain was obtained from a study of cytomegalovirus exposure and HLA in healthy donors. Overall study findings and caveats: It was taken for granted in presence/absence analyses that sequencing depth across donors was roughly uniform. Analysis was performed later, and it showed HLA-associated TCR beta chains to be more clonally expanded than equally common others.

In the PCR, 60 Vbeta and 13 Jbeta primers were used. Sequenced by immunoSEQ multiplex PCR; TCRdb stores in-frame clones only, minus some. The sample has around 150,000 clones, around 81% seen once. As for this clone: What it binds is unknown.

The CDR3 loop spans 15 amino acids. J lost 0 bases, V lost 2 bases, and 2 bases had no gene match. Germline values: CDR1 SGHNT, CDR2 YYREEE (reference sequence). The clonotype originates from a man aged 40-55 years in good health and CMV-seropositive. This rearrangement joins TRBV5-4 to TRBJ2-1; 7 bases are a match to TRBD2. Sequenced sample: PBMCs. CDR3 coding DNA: TGTGCCAGCAGCTTTCGCGGGAGCTCCTACAATGAGCAGTTCTTC. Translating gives CASSFRGSSYNEQFF.